The 24 T cell receptor beta chains in this list originate from one sample, sequenced in a study of T cell repertoires in cytomegalovirus infection. MiXCR, applied by TCRdb to the reads, yields one record per CDR3 protein. This repertoire shows tens of thousands of distinct CDR3 sequences, 24% found once; its top ten account for approximately 51%. Their specific antigens are unknown. Specimen: CD8+ T cells from cultured PBMCs, collected from culture after CMV antigen stimulation. The source is a human donor in good health (CMV status not recorded). Some clones in this sample may be carry-over from other donors' samples.

The V and J genes are TRBV7-6 and TRBJ2-7; the match to TRBD2 covers 9 bases. This CDR3 is 15 amino acids long. V shed 3 bases and J 4 bases; nucleotides not matched to a gene: 7. Per the germline V gene, CDR1 is SGHVS and CDR2 is FNYEAQ. The CDR3 DNA sequence: TGTGCCAGCAGCTTTAGCGCTAGCGGGAAGTACGAGCAGTACTTC. This translates into CASSFSASGKYEQYF. Full variable domain (outside the CDR3, taken from reference TRBV7-6 and TRBJ2-7): GAGVSQSPRYKVTKRGQDVALRCDPISGHVSLYWYRQALGQGPEFLTYFNYEAQQDKSGLPNDRFSAERPEGSISTLTIQRTEQRDSAMYRCASSFSASGKYEQYFGPGTRLTVT.

This clonotype was seen repeatedly, ten times or more. The chain uses TRBV11-2 and TRBJ1-5, with 8 positions matching TRBD1. V trimming: 5 bases; J trimming: 4 bases; junction bases outside the gene matches: 7. The germline V gene encodes CDR1 SGHAT and CDR2 FQNNGV. CDR3 length: 15 amino acids. The CDR3 loop reads CASSPGTGYNQPQHF. For the CDR3, the DNA is TGTGCCAGCAGCCCCGGGACAGGCTATAATCAGCCCCAGCATTTT.

V and J are TRBV6-1 and TRBJ2-1; possibly TRBD2 for D (6 bases). Trimming took off 1 base at V and 6 bases at J, with 13 bases between the two ends. CDR3 length equals 15 residues. CDR1 MNHNS and CDR2 SASEGT come from the germline V gene. In DNA form, the CDR3 reads TGTGCCAGCAGTGAAGGTCCTAGCGCTCTCAATGAGCAGTTCTTC. As protein: CASSEGPSALNEQFF.

This clonotype was seen just once. The CDR3 is CAWSSTRDKGAWQPQHF. The CDR3 DNA reads as TGTGCCTGGAGTTCTACACGGGACAAGGGGGCCTGGCAGCCCCAGCATTTT. The chain combines TRBV30 with TRBJ1-5, with TRBD1 identical over 7 bases. Germline V lookup: CDR1 GTSNPN, CDR2 SVGIG (reference sequence). The CDR3 extends over 17 amino acids. The J segment lost 7 bases and the V segment lost 2 bases, leaving 17 bases of the junction unmatched.

As to this clonotype: Sequence at one end of the junction differs from germline and may be a read error. J is TRBJ2-7 and V is TRBV7-7, with TRBD1 identical over 7 bases. The V gene's germline CDR1 is SSHAT and CDR2 FNYEAQ (reference sequence). The CDR3 sequence is 13 residues long. In DNA, the CDR3 is TGTGCTAGCAGCTTGACAGGGAACCACGTGCAGTACTTC. Translation gives CASSLTGNHVQYF.

This chain joins TRBV7-9 and TRBJ1-1; D remains ambiguous. This CDR3 spans 13 amino acids. The V gene lost 4 bases and the J gene lost 1 base, with 7 bases spanning the gap. In germline, CDR1 is SEHNR, CDR2 FQNEAQ (reference sequence). The CDR3 loop reads CASSSYENTEAFF. CDR3 nucleotide sequence: TGTGCCAGCAGCTCGTACGAGAACACTGAAGCTTTCTTT.

This chain uses TRBV27 with TRBJ2-3, with 8 bases matching TRBD2. The CDR3 extends over 15 amino acids. Trimming removed 5 bases from V and 3 bases from J; junction bases left unmatched: 7. Germline assignment: CDR1 MNHEY and CDR2 SMNVEV (reference sequence). CDR3 sequence: CASSRGGQGTDTQYF. In nucleotides, the CDR3 is TGTGCCAGCAGTCGCGGGGGGCAGGGTACAGATACGCAGTATTTT.

For this clonotype: Because it lacks the conserved phenylalanine or tryptophan at the end, this CDR3 is likely a read error. V is TRBV3-1 and J is TRBJ1-4; D gene uncertain. Looked up from germline, CDR1 is LGHDT and CDR2 is YNNKEL (reference sequence). Trimming pared 4 bases from V and 0 bases from J, leaving 9 bases between. The CDR3 totals 15 residues. The CDR3 loop is CASSPTDTTNEKLFC. CDR3 coding DNA: TGTGCCAGCAGCCCTACAGACACAACTAATGAAAAACTGTTTTGT.

The V call is TRBV6-4, the J call TRBJ2-6, with a tentative D call TRBD2 (5 bases). Germline V lookup: CDR1 MRHNA, CDR2 SNTAGT. V was clipped by 6 bases and J by 0 bases, with 9 bases between them. This CDR3 is built from 15 residues. The CDR3 coding sequence is TGTGCCAGCAGCCCCCGGGGCTCTGGGGCCAACGTCCTGACTTTC. This translates into CASSPRGSGANVLTF.

This clonotype has more than one count but fewer than ten. The rearrangement joins TRBV20-1 to TRBJ1-5; D gene unclear. Germline V gene data show CDR1 as DFQATT and CDR2 as SNEGSKA (reference sequence). The CDR3 covers 13 residues. V gave up 5 bases and J gave up 0 bases, with 8 bases separating them. The CDR3: CSAQENSNQPQHF. CDR3 nucleotide sequence: TGCAGTGCTCAAGAGAATAGCAATCAGCCCCAGCATTTT.

The chain employs TRBV5-8 and TRBJ2-3; 9 nucleotides align to TRBD2. The CDR3 contains 15 residues. Trimming took 2 bases from V and 4 from J; bases not matched to a gene: 5. CDR1 is SGHTS, CDR2 YDEGEE, per germline. Here the CDR3 DNA reads TGTGCCAGCAGCTTTAGCGGGAGTTTCGCAGATACGCAGTATTTT. Amino acids: CASSFSGSFADTQYF.

The chain is built from TRBV19 and TRBJ2-1, with TRBD2 matching 9 bases. V dropped 5 bases and J dropped 8; count of bases not matched to a gene: 4. Looked up from germline, CDR1 is LNHDA and CDR2 is SQIVND (reference sequence). The CDR3 is made up of 13 amino acids. The CDR3 loop is CASSVRLADEQFF. The CDR3, as DNA: TGTGCCAGTAGTGTTCGACTAGCGGATGAGCAGTTCTTC. Based on the CDR3 plus reference TRBV19 and TRBJ2-1, the full variable domain is DGGITQSPKYLFRKEGQNVTLSCEQNLNHDAMYWYRQDPGQGLRLIYYSQIVNDFQKGDIAEGYSVSREKKESFPLTVTSAQKNPTAFYLCASSVRLADEQFFGPGTRLTVL.

This chain uses TRBV19 with TRBJ1-1; D unclear. The length of the CDR3 is 12 residues. CDR1 is LNHDA and CDR2 is SQIVND in the germline V gene (reference sequence). Trimming cost V 1 base and J 9 bases, with 9 bases left between them. CDR3 amino acids: CASSIGTRKAFF. The CDR3 bases are TGTGCCAGTAGTATAGGCACTAGGAAAGCTTTCTTT.

In this sample, this clonotype turned up a few times. CDR3 protein: CASSFSGQGSDEKLFF. CDR3 sequence (DNA): TGTGCCAGCAGCTTTTCCGGCCAGGGGAGTGATGAAAAACTGTTTTTT. The chain couples TRBV5-6 to TRBJ1-4, with D perhaps TRBD1 (6 bases). Trimming shortened V by 2 bases and J by 6 bases, and 17 bases separated the two germline ends. Germline-derived CDR1 and CDR2 are SGHDT and YYEEEE. The CDR3 covers 16 residues.

The CDR3 sequence is CASSQNGGNTEAFF. CDR3 sequence (DNA): TGCGCCAGCAGCCAAAATGGGGGAAACACTGAAGCTTTCTTT. This chain connects TRBV4-3 to TRBJ1-1; tentatively, D is TRBD1 (5 bases). The V gene lost 2 bases and the J gene lost 2 bases, with 9 bases spanning the gap. This CDR3 region has 14 residues. CDR1 is LGHNA and CDR2 is YSLEER in the germline V gene.

The chain recombines TRBV5-6 with TRBJ2-1, with D perhaps matching TRBD1 or TRBD2 (5 bases each). The CDR3 loop spans 11 amino acids. Trimming shortened V by 5 bases and J by 9 bases, and 9 bases separated the two germline ends. Germline CDR1 SGHDT, CDR2 YYEEEE. The CDR3 is CASRTGTEQFF. The CDR3 DNA is TGTGCCAGCAGGACCGGGACTGAGCAGTTCTTC.

The chain employs TRBV27 and TRBJ2-5; no clear D gene. The CDR3 extends over 15 amino acids. Between the trimmed V and J ends, which lost 0 bases and 5 bases, there was a span of 13 bases. CDR1 and CDR2 (germline): MNHEY, SMNVEV (reference sequence). In nucleotides, the CDR3 is TGTGCCAGCAGTTTATCAGGCCAGTATGCGGAGACCCAGTACTTC. Translation: CASSLSGQYAETQYF.

The V gene is TRBV4-1, the J gene TRBJ2-5; TRBD2 is a possible D gene (6 bases). This CDR3 comprises 11 residues. V was clipped by 7 bases and J by 7 bases, with 10 bases between them. CDR1 is MGHRA, CDR2 YSYEKL, per germline. In nucleotides, the CDR3 is TGCGCCAGCAAGGCCGGGGGGACCCAGTACTTC. The encoded protein is CASKAGGTQYF.

V is TRBV11-3 and J is TRBJ2-1; 9 nucleotides line up with TRBD2. The V and J ends lost 4 bases and 7 bases, in that order; junction bases with no gene match: 8. Germline V gene sequence: CDR1 SGHNT, CDR2 YENEEA. The CDR3 runs 15 residues. CDR3 residues: CASSSRRSGGNEQFF. The CDR3 coding sequence is TGTGCCAGCAGCTCCCGTCGGAGCGGGGGGAATGAGCAGTTCTTC.

This sequence joins TRBV5-6 and TRBJ2-3; no reliable D call. CDR3 length equals 15 residues. Germline CDR1 reads SGHDT; CDR2 reads YYEEEE. V lost 4 bases and J 2 bases, leaving 14 bases between the germline ends. The CDR3 DNA reads TGTGCCAGCAGCCCTACGAGACCCACCACAGATACGCAGTATTTT. This gives the protein CASSPTRPTTDTQYF.

This clonotype appeared a few times. This chain joins TRBV27 and TRBJ2-3, with 12 positions matching TRBD1. The length of the CDR3 is 15 residues. After removal of 7 bases from V and 8 bases from J, the junction contained 10 bases not matched to a gene. Germline V CDR1 and CDR2: MNHEY, SMNVEV (reference sequence). In DNA, the CDR3 is TGTGCCAGCACCCAGGGGACAGGGGGCTTAGTTACGCAGTATTTT. Encoded protein: CASTQGTGGLVTQYF.

This clonotype was found once. CDR3 residues: CSATLAGGVNEQYF. As DNA, the CDR3 is TGCAGTGCCACACTAGCGGGAGGAGTGAACGAGCAGTACTTC. The chain carries TRBV20-1 and TRBJ2-7; 12 bases are a match to TRBD2. CDR3 length: 14 amino acids. With 6 bases clipped from V and 5 bases from J, the junction kept 8 bases outside the gene matches. Germline values: CDR1 DFQATT, CDR2 SNEGSKA (reference sequence).

This clonotype was seen many times. The CDR3 bases are TGTGCCAGCAGTCCTCCTCGGGGCATCCGGTTAGGCTACACCTTC. Translation gives CASSPPRGIRLGYTF. The chain uses TRBV12-3 or TRBV12-4 and TRBJ1-2; a possible D gene is TRBD1 (5 bases). This CDR3 region has 15 residues. V shed 5 bases and J shed 8 bases, with 21 bases lying between them.

This chain connects TRBV20-1 to TRBJ2-3; 9 bases agree with TRBD1. The CDR3 is 12 residues long. With 7 bases clipped from V and 3 bases from J, the junction kept 2 bases outside the gene matches. Germline V CDR1 and CDR2: DFQATT, SNEGSKA (reference sequence). Here the CDR3 DNA reads TGCAGTGGGGACAGGGAGACAGATACGCAGTATTTT. Translating gives CSGDRETDTQYF.